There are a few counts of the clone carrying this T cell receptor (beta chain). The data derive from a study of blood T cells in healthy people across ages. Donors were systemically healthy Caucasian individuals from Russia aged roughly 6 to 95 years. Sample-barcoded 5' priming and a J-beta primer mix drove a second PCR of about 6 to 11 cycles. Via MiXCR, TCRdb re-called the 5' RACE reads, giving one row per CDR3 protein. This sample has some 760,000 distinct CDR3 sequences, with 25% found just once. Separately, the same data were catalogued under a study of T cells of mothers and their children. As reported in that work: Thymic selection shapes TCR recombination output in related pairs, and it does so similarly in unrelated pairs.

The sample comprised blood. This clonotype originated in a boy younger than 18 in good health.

As DNA, the CDR3 is TGTGCCATCAGTGACCTACCCAAGGGCACAGATACGCAGTATTTT. It yields the protein CAISDLPKGTDTQYF. This chain joins TRBV10-3 and TRBJ2-3; no reliable D call. Trimming removed 3 bases at V and 1 base at J, with 11 bases between. Germline V gives CDR1 ENHRY, CDR2 SYGVKD. This CDR3 has 15 amino acids.